This T cell receptor beta chain was captured by sequencing in a study of CD8+CD57+ T cells in acquired aplastic anemia. With respect to this clonotype: What it binds is not known. Given the absence of the conserved phenylalanine or tryptophan at the CDR3 end, a read error is likely.

For CDR3 and TCR beta VDJ profiling, genomic DNA was the template used. TCRdb reprocessed the reads via MiXCR and lists one record per CDR3 protein. The sample holds hundreds of thousands of distinct CDR3 sequences, 82% seen once. The V gene's germline CDR1 is SGHVS and CDR2 FQNEAQ. The CDR3 consists of 13 residues. V trimming: 5 bases; J trimming: 10 bases; junction bases outside the gene matches: 9. Regarding the study as a whole: Between the patient and control groups, CD8+ Simpson's diversity did not differ significantly.

Sequencing was done on patients that had shown CD8+CD57+ cell expansion by flow cytometry. The chain carries TRBV7-8 and TRBJ2-3, with 7 bases identical to TRBD1. Sequencing used sorted CD4+, CD8+, or CD8+CD57+ T cells (not recorded which) from PBMCs. This clonotype was obtained from a human donor with aplastic anemia. CDR3 nucleotides: TGTGCCAGCAGCGAAGGGGGCGGAGCCGCGCAGTATTAT. Protein product: CASSEGGGAAQYY.